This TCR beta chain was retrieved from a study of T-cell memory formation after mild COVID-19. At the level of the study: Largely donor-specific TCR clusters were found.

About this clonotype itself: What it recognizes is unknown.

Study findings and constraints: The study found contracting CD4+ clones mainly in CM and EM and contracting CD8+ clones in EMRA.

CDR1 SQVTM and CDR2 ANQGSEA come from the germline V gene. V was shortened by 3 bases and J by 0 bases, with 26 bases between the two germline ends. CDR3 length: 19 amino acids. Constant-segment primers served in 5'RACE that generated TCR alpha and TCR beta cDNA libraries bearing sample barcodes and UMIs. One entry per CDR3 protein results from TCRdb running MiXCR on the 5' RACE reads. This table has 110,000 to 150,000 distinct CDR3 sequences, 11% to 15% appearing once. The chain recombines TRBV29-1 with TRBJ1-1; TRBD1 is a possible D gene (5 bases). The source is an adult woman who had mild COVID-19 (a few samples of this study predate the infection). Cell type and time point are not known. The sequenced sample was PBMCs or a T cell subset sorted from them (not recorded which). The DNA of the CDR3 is TGCAGCGTTGATAAGCGGACAATAGAGTCAGTATCGGTGAACACTGAAGCTTTCTTT. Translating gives CSVDKRTIESVSVNTEAFF.